The sequence of this TCR beta chain was determined in a study of blood T cell repertoires in COVID-19 (dated by TCRdb to 2020 to 2021). Study-level background: Collaborator samples came from the United States, Italy and Spain and covered acute and convalescent phases of COVID-19. Where available, HLA class I and class II types were taken from metadata supplied by the sample provider and were not determined by assay-based typing. The samples were drawn from the first 160 participants of the ongoing ImmuneRACE study and from more than 1,000 subjects provided by 6 global collaborators. The prospective study material was composed of cDNA or gDNA derived from T cells, B-cell-depleted T cells, or PBMCs. The repertoires were released in a freely available public database meant as a resource for research on the immune response to SARS-CoV-2. The sample metadata nearly always contained a de-identified subject ID, COVID-19 status, age in years and sex. Subjects who had been exposed to COVID-19, were actively infected with it, or had recovered from it provided the deeply sampled blood TCRbeta repertoires that made up the dataset. General conclusions and limits of the study: The amount of clinical and demographic metadata varied by source and participant and was provided uncurated.

Collaborating institutions collected whole blood in K2EDTA tubes following their own protocols. For TCRbeta analysis, collaborators shipped samples as frozen whole blood, isolated PBMCs, or DNA extracted from either of those sample types. Turning to this clone: The antigen it recognizes is unknown. One base away there is no much larger clone; base qualities are not given.

The immunoSEQ Assay, a bias-controlled multiplex PCR, was used to amplify TCRbeta CDR3 regions from genomic DNA. Per the original workflow: The number of nucleated cells in each sample was estimated from the amplification of reference gene primers within the assay. Sequence reads were collapsed and filtered to measure the absolute abundance of every unique TCRbeta CDR3 rearrangement. For each sample, productive Simpson clonality was calculated as the square root of Simpson's diversity index over productive rearrangements. TCRdb mirrors the immuneACCESS table, restricted to in-frame sequences. Some clones are absent from its copies; in checked studies, under half trace to an unresolved V gene, and the reason for the others is unknown. The V and J calls and clone size come from that table; D and trimming were worked out from the DNA. This sample lists 250,000 to 300,000 clones; less than 90% were detected once. The top ten clonotypes cover approximately 2% of the sample.

Taken from the germline V gene (reference sequence), the CDR1 and CDR2 loops are SEHNR and FQNEAQ. The CDR3 numbers 14 residues from cysteine through phenylalanine. Here the CDR3 DNA is all that survives: 42 bases in frame from base 1. V sheds 7 bases and J sheds 7 bases, leaving 17 bases between their ends. Here the chain combines TRBV7-9 and TRBJ2-1; TRBD2 is possibly the D segment (5 matching bases). The sample taken for sequencing was peripheral blood. This sequence originates from a man aged 30 to 39 with active or convalescent COVID-19. The CDR3 is CASTTPSRGNEQFF. The nucleotide sequence reads as follows: TGTGCCAGCACCACCCCCTCCCGGGGAAATGAGCAGTTCTTC.